Listed here are 11 T cell receptor beta chains from one sample, sequenced in a study of chemoradiotherapy in HPV16-positive cancers. Assay: immunoSEQ multiplex PCR; the TCRdb copy retains only in-frame clones and omits some. This sample carries roughly 34,000 clones, roughly 86% of them seen once, and the ten largest clones take around 1.9%. This sample comprised blood, obtained from a patient who underwent chemoradiotherapy. The receptors shown here come from a human donor with HPV-associated anogenital cancer.

The V gene is TRBV11-2, the J gene TRBJ2-7, with D perhaps matching TRBD2 (6 bases). V lost 7 bases and J lost 7, with 14 bases in between. Per the germline V gene, CDR1 is SGHAT and CDR2 is FQNNGV. This CDR3 region has 12 residues. As DNA, the CDR3 is TGTGCCAGCACCTCCTACGGGGGAGAGCAGTACTTC. Its protein product is CASTSYGGEQYF.

This clone was found once. The chain recombines TRBV4-3 with TRBJ1-4; the D gene is possibly TRBD1 (5 bases). Germline loops: CDR1 LGHNA, CDR2 YSLEER. The CDR3 extends over 14 amino acids. The V gene lost 4 bases and the J gene lost 7 bases, with 13 bases spanning the gap. The CDR3 protein is CASSPGRGTEKLFF. The CDR3 DNA is TGCGCCAGCAGCCCTGGGCGGGGGACTGAAAAACTGTTTTTT.

This chain connects TRBV7-2 to TRBJ2-7, with 8 bases matching TRBD1. CDR1 and CDR2 from the germline V gene are SGHTA and FQGNSA. CDR3 length: 14 residues. Trimming took 6 bases from V and 5 from J; bases not matched to a gene: 9. CDR3 bases: TGTGCCAGCAGAGACACAGGGGGAAGCCACGAGCAGTACTTC. Residues: CASRDTGGSHEQYF.

The chain carries TRBV11-2 and TRBJ2-7, with 11 bases aligning to TRBD2. Per the germline V gene, CDR1 is SGHAT and CDR2 is FQNNGV. The CDR3 covers 18 residues. V shed 2 bases, J shed 0 bases, and the junction held 9 bases outside the gene matches. CDR3 bases: TGTGCCAGCAGCTTATATACTAGCGGGGGCCTCAGCTCCTACGAGCAGTACTTC. This codes for CASSLYTSGGLSSYEQYF.

This chain links TRBV5-1 with TRBJ1-2, with a possible D match to TRBD1 (5 bases). Trimming shortened V by 0 bases and J by 3 bases, and 9 bases separated the two germline ends. The V gene's germline CDR1 is SGHRS and CDR2 YFSETQ. There are 14 residues in the CDR3. CDR3 in DNA: TGCGCCAGCAGCTTGGGGGGCGGCGACTATGGCTACACCTTC. As protein: CASSLGGGDYGYTF.

The chain recombines TRBV20-1 with TRBJ1-1, with a weak D call TRBD1 (5 bases). This CDR3 is built from 11 residues. Trimming stripped 1 base from V and 6 bases from J, with 6 bases between. CDR1 DFQATT and CDR2 SNEGSKA come from the germline V gene (reference sequence). The CDR3 reads CSARGDSEAFF. The CDR3 DNA is TGCAGTGCTAGAGGGGACTCTGAAGCTTTCTTT.

CDR3 in DNA: TGTGCTAGTGGTTTGGGCGGGGCTTACACCGGGGAGCTGTTTTTT. This sequence encodes CASGLGGAYTGELFF. J is TRBJ2-2 and V is TRBV12-5, with D possibly being TRBD2 (6 bases). Germline V gene lookup returns CDR1 LGHNT and CDR2 FRNRAP. The CDR3 runs 15 residues. The V end lost 1 base, the J end lost 3 bases, and 9 bases lay between the germline ends. Full variable domain (outside the CDR3, taken from reference TRBV12-5 and TRBJ2-2): DARVTQTPRHKVTEMGQEVTMRCQPILGHNTVFWYRQTMMQGLELLAYFRNRAPLDDSGMPKDRFSAEMPDATLATLKIQPSEPRDSAVYFCASGLGGAYTGELFFGEGSRLTVL.

V is TRBV6-1 and J is TRBJ1-4, with D perhaps TRBD1 (5 bases). The CDR3 extends over 15 amino acids. Germline V lookup: CDR1 MNHNS, CDR2 SASEGT. V lost 4 bases, J lost 3 bases, and 12 bases lay in between. The CDR3 loop is CASSVLGGPNEKLFF. In DNA, the CDR3 is TGTGCCAGCAGTGTTCTCGGGGGTCCTAATGAAAAACTGTTTTTT.

This clone appeared a few times. The CDR3 coding sequence is TGTGCCAGCAGCTTGGGGCAGGGGCTGGTGAATGAGCAGTTCTTC. Its protein is CASSLGQGLVNEQFF. The genes are TRBV5-5 and TRBJ2-1, with D perhaps matching TRBD1 (6 bases). This CDR3 is 15 amino acids long. V was trimmed by 0 bases and J by 7 bases, leaving 14 bases between them. The germline CDR1 and CDR2 sequences are SGHKS and YYEKEE (reference sequence).

The count of this clone is one. The gene calls are TRBV7-7 and TRBJ2-5, with 7 bases aligning to TRBD1. The junction had 9 bases not matched to a gene; V was cut back by 4 bases and J by 4 bases. Germline V gene sequence: CDR1 SSHAT, CDR2 FNYEAQ (reference sequence). This CDR3 has 15 amino acids. The CDR3 DNA follows: TGTGCCAGCAGCTCTACAGGGGTCACGGGAGAGACCCAGTACTTC. Its protein product is CASSSTGVTGETQYF.

This chain's CDR3 is CASKGRTGGLETQYF. The DNA of the CDR3 is TGCGCCAGCAAGGGCCGGACAGGGGGTCTAGAGACCCAGTACTTC. V and J are TRBV5-1 and TRBJ2-5; the match to TRBD1 covers 10 bases. CDR3 length: 15 residues. Germline V lookup: CDR1 SGHRS, CDR2 YFSETQ. The V gene end was trimmed by 6 bases and the J gene end by 4 bases; junction bases not matched to a gene: 9.